Following are 21 T cell receptor beta chains from one sample sequenced in a study of beta chain features in type 1 diabetes. Expressed TCRB transcripts were sequenced after all isolated RNA was converted to cDNA. Only in-frame clones appear in the TCRdb table, and some are missing; sequencing was by immunoSEQ multiplex PCR. This sample has 400,000 to 450,000 clones, with 11% to 15% found just once. Sequences were obtained from naive CD4+ T cells from blood. Receptors were obtained from a man aged 25 to 45 in good health.

This clone was counted between two and nine times. The rearrangement links TRBV7-8 to TRBJ2-2; no firm D call. Germline CDR1 SGHVS, CDR2 FQNEAQ. V lost 3 bases, J lost 0 bases, and 5 bases lay in between. This CDR3 contains 14 residues. This CDR3 reads CASSLPANTGELFF. The CDR3 bases are TGTGCCAGCAGCTTGCCGGCGAACACCGGGGAGCTGTTTTTT. Full variable domain (rest looked up from reference TRBV7-8 and TRBJ2-2): GAGVSQSPRYKVAKRGQDVALRCDPISGHVSLFWYQQALGQGPEFLTYFQNEAQLDKSGLPSDRFFAERPEGSVSTLKIQRTQQEDSAVYLCASSLPANTGELFFGEGSRLTVL.

This clone turned up a few times. The gene calls are TRBV4-3 and TRBJ2-2, with D unresolved. CDR1 is LGHNA and CDR2 is YSLEER in the germline V gene. V lost 1 base, J lost 1 base, and 10 bases lay in between. The CDR3 is made up of 16 amino acids. The CDR3 protein is CASSQVYPGNTGELFF. DNA for the CDR3: TGCGCCAGCAGCCAAGTATATCCGGGGAACACCGGGGAGCTGTTTTTT.

The chain has TRBV10-3 and TRBJ1-2; 8 positions agree with TRBD1. Per germline, CDR1 ENHRY and CDR2 SYGVKD. Trimming removed 5 bases from V and 4 bases from J; junction bases left unmatched: 6. The CDR3 has 14 amino acids. The CDR3 protein is CAISPTGAGYGYTF. In nucleotides, the CDR3 is TGTGCCATCAGTCCGACAGGGGCCGGCTATGGCTACACCTTC.

This clone came up a few times. V gene TRBV19 combines with J gene TRBJ1-1; D not certain. Trimming stripped 5 bases from V and 9 bases from J, with 16 bases between. CDR1 is LNHDA and CDR2 is SQIVND in the germline V gene (reference sequence). CDR3 length: 13 amino acids. CDR3 loop: CASSPRAIQQAFF. In DNA form, the CDR3 reads TGTGCCAGTAGTCCCCGTGCCATACAACAAGCTTTCTTT. Full variable domain (outside the CDR3, taken from reference TRBV19 and TRBJ1-1): DGGITQSPKYLFRKEGQNVTLSCEQNLNHDAMYWYRQDPGQGLRLIYYSQIVNDFQKGDIAEGYSVSREKKESFPLTVTSAQKNPTAFYLCASSPRAIQQAFFGQGTRLTVV.

This chain uses TRBV28 with TRBJ1-1, with D unresolved. Germline V gene sequence: CDR1 MDHEN, CDR2 SYDVKM. V was trimmed by 7 bases and J by 0 bases, leaving 9 bases between them. The CDR3 is 13 amino acids. The DNA of the CDR3 is TGTGCCAGCAAGGAACGGATGAACACTGAAGCTTTCTTT. Protein sequence: CASKERMNTEAFF.

The chain uses TRBV5-1 and TRBJ2-1, with TRBD2 matching 7 bases. Germline CDR1 reads SGHRS; CDR2 reads YFSETQ. V trimming: 0 bases; J trimming: 7 bases; junction bases outside the gene matches: 10. There are 16 residues in the CDR3. The CDR3 reads CASSLVASGGRNEQFF. In DNA, the CDR3 is TGCGCCAGCAGCTTGGTGGCTAGCGGAGGCAGGAATGAGCAGTTCTTC.

The rearrangement uses TRBV4-2 and TRBJ1-1, with D possibly TRBD1 on 6 matching bases. The CDR3 has 14 residues. Per germline, CDR1 LGHNA and CDR2 YNFKEQ. V was pared by 2 bases and J by 4 bases, with 11 bases between. CDR3 region: CASSQYRDGTEAFF. The CDR3 DNA reads TGTGCCAGCAGCCAATACAGGGACGGCACTGAAGCTTTCTTT.

The chain joins TRBV25-1 to TRBJ2-7; 9 bases align to TRBD1. The CDR3 is 15 amino acids. From germline, CDR1 is MGHDK and CDR2 SYGVNS. J gave up 3 bases and V 2 bases, and 5 bases lay outside the gene matches. The CDR3 region has the DNA TGTGCCAGCAGTGAACCGGGACAGGGAATCTACGAGCAGTACTTC. Its protein is CASSEPGQGIYEQYF.

This rearrangement joins TRBV10-3 to TRBJ2-1; TRBD1 or TRBD2 may be the D gene (6 bases each). The germline V gene encodes CDR1 ENHRY and CDR2 SYGVKD. Trimming removed 6 bases from V and 4 bases from J, with 19 bases in between. CDR3 length equals 16 residues. This chain's CDR3 is CAIRSLEGGRYNEQFF. CDR3 nucleotide sequence: TGTGCCATCAGAAGCCTCGAGGGGGGCCGGTACAATGAGCAGTTCTTC.

In its sample, this clone was seen a few times. The rearrangement uses TRBV6-5 and TRBJ1-1; 7 bases are a match to TRBD1. V lost 2 bases, J lost 10 bases, and 4 bases stayed unmatched. Germline assignment: CDR1 MNHEY and CDR2 SVGAGI. The CDR3 has 12 residues. CDR3 residues: CASSYTGQRAFF. As DNA, the CDR3 is TGTGCCAGCAGTTACACGGGACAGAGAGCTTTCTTT.

This clone showed up just a few times. Here the CDR3 reads CASSLYYEQYV. Written as DNA, the CDR3 is TGTGCCAGCAGCCTATACTACGAGCAGTACGTC. V gene TRBV13 combines with J gene TRBJ2-7; D is unclear. The CDR3 is made up of 11 amino acids. Germline CDR1 is PRHDT and CDR2 is FYEKMQ (reference sequence). Trimming took off 5 bases at V and 3 bases at J, with 5 bases between the two ends.

The chain combines TRBV11-2 with TRBJ2-3; D gene unclear. CDR1 and CDR2 from the germline V gene are SGHAT and FQNNGV. This CDR3 contains 13 residues. Trimming cost V 5 bases and J 1 base, with 7 bases left between them. The CDR3 sequence: CASSPQRTDTQYF. DNA for the CDR3: TGTGCCAGCAGCCCGCAACGCACAGATACGCAGTATTTT.

As concerns this clone: Other nucleotide sequences from this sample produce the same CDR3. V and J are TRBV7-9 and TRBJ2-5; D may be TRBD1 (6 bases). The V gene lost 3 bases and the J gene lost 2 bases, with 10 bases spanning the gap. The CDR3 is 14 amino acids. CDR1 is SEHNR and CDR2 is FQNEAQ in the germline V gene (reference sequence). The CDR3 protein is CASSLTGLQETQYF. DNA of the CDR3: TGTGCCAGCAGCTTGACAGGTTTACAAGAGACCCAGTACTTC. The entire variable domain, with the rest obtained from reference TRBV7-9 and TRBJ2-5, is as follows: DTGVSQNPRHKITKRGQNVTFRCDPISEHNRLYWYRQTLGQGPEFLTYFQNEAQLEKSRLLSDRFSAERPKGSFSTLEIQRTEQGDSAMYLCASSLTGLQETQYFGPGTRLLVL.

This clone showed up just a few times. The chain is built from TRBV2 and TRBJ1-2; D remains unclear. Germline-derived CDR1 and CDR2 are SNHLY and FYNNEI. The V end lost 0 bases, the J end lost 3 bases, and 8 bases lay between the germline ends. This CDR3 spans 14 amino acids. This chain's CDR3 is CASSEAVGHYGYTF. The CDR3 coding sequence is TGTGCCAGCAGTGAAGCGGTAGGGCACTATGGCTACACCTTC.

The chain links TRBV6-6 to TRBJ2-1; perhaps TRBD2 as D (6 bases). V was pared by 8 bases and J by 10 bases, with 21 bases between. This CDR3 region has 14 residues. CDR1 and CDR2 from the germline V gene are MNHNY and SVGAGI (reference sequence). The CDR3 coding sequence is TGTGCCAGCCAAACCGGGACTGGGGCTTCAGAGCAGTTCTTC. It yields the protein CASQTGTGASEQFF.

For this clone: Other nucleotide sequences from this sample produce the same CDR3. The J gene is TRBJ1-4, the V gene TRBV7-6, with 10 positions matching TRBD1. Germline V gene lookup returns CDR1 SGHVS and CDR2 FNYEAQ. With V trimmed by 5 bases and J by 8 bases, 5 bases remained unmatched. The CDR3 covers 14 residues. Here the CDR3 reads CASSRDRGLEKLFF. CDR3 DNA sequence: TGTGCCAGCAGCCGTGACAGGGGGCTGGAAAAACTGTTTTTT.

CDR3 nucleotides: TGCGCCAGCAGCTTGGCCAGTGGGGGACTTCAAGAGACCCAGTACTTC. It translates to CASSLASGGLQETQYF. The rearrangement links TRBV5-1 to TRBJ2-5; maybe TRBD2 (6 bases). The CDR3 extends over 16 amino acids. V was trimmed by 0 bases and J by 2 bases, leaving 14 bases between them. The germline gives CDR1 SGHRS, CDR2 YFSETQ.

The chain joins TRBV2 to TRBJ2-3; a possible D gene is TRBD2 (7 bases). Germline V lookup: CDR1 SNHLY, CDR2 FYNNEI. V lost 4 bases and J 2 bases, leaving 19 bases between the germline ends. The CDR3 runs to 17 residues. CDR3 in DNA: TGTGCCAGCAGTGGCCCGCCCGGGGGGCTAATCACAGATACGCAGTATTTT. It translates to CASSGPPGGLITDTQYF.

The genes are TRBV9 and TRBJ2-5; 8 nucleotides align to TRBD1. Trimming cost V 4 bases and J 1 base; bases outside gene matches: 6. The CDR3 covers 15 residues. Germline CDR1 and CDR2: SGDLS and YYNGEE. The CDR3 here is CASSISTGVQETQYF. The CDR3 coding sequence is TGTGCCAGCAGCATTTCGACAGGGGTCCAAGAGACCCAGTACTTC.

The chain carries TRBV14 and TRBJ2-7; 10 nucleotides align to TRBD2. Germline V lookup: CDR1 SGHDN, CDR2 FVKESK. V dropped 8 bases and J dropped 5; count of bases not matched to a gene: 15. This CDR3 has 16 residues. The CDR3 bases are TGTGCCAGCCCCGCAACTAGCGGGAACCACATCCACGAGCAGTACGTC. Translation gives CASPATSGNHIHEQYV.

The chain is built from TRBV30 and TRBJ2-5, with 7 bases fitting TRBD2. Germline V gives CDR1 GTSNPN, CDR2 SVGIG (reference sequence). V lost 0 bases to trimming and J lost 2 bases; unmatched junction nucleotides: 6. The CDR3 is 15 residues long. The CDR3 sequence is CAWSVLLGGQETQYF. The CDR3 DNA is TGTGCCTGGAGTGTACTTCTGGGGGGGCAAGAGACCCAGTACTTC.